This T cell receptor (beta chain) was sequenced for a study of blood T cell repertoires in COVID-19. TCRdb keeps only in-frame clones here, not all; method: immunoSEQ multiplex PCR. The sample yields fewer than 90,000 clones, just under 80% seen once. Trimming left V 3 bases short and J 0 bases short, with 15 bases between. Germline V gene lookup returns CDR1 MDHEN and CDR2 SYDVKM. This CDR3 is built from 18 residues. The V and J genes are TRBV28 and TRBJ2-6, with a tentative D call TRBD1 (5 bases). Material: peripheral blood. The receptor's source is an older man with COVID-19, enrolled during active disease. CDR3 in amino acids: CASSFFGRAPSGANVLTF. In DNA, the CDR3 is TGTGCCAGCAGTTTCTTCGGCAGGGCCCCCTCTGGGGCCAACGTCCTGACTTTC. Full variable domain (remainder filled in from reference TRBV28 and TRBJ2-6): DVKVTQSSRYLVKRTGEKVFLECVQDMDHENMFWYRQDPGLGLRLIYFSYDVKMKEKGDIPEGYSVSREKKERFSLILESASTNQTSMYLCASSFFGRAPSGANVLTFGAGSRLTVL.